Below are 21 T cell receptor beta chains sequenced from a single sample in a study of T cell responses to AZD1222 COVID-19 vaccine. Clones were sequenced by immunoSEQ multiplex PCR, and TCRdb holds only the in-frame ones, with some missing. The profile shows tens of thousands of clones, about nine tenths of them singletons. This material consisted of peripheral blood, taken on day 0 of MenACWY control vaccination. The receptors were sampled from an adult in good health.

The chain's CDR3 is CASSLLGGRGVEQYF. The CDR3 DNA reads TGTGCCAGCAGCTTACTTGGAGGGAGAGGAGTCGAGCAGTACTTC. The chain employs TRBV7-3 and TRBJ2-7; perhaps TRBD2 as D (6 bases). Per the germline V gene, CDR1 is SGHTA and CDR2 is FQGTGA. The CDR3 has 15 amino acids. V lost 2 bases to trimming and J lost 6 bases, with 17 bases between them.

J is TRBJ2-6 and V is TRBV5-5; D is unclear. V gave up 0 bases and J gave up 2 bases, with 6 bases separating them. Germline CDR1 and CDR2: SGHKS and YYEKEE (reference sequence). The CDR3 has 15 residues. This CDR3 is CASSLEGTGANVLTF. CDR3 in DNA: TGTGCCAGCAGCTTGGAAGGGACTGGGGCCAACGTCCTGACTTTC. The full variable domain, completed using reference TRBV5-5 and TRBJ2-6, is DAGVTQSPTHLIKTRGQQVTLRCSPISGHKSVSWYQQVLGQGPQFIFQYYEKEERGRGNFPDRFSARQFPNYSSELNVNALLLGDSALYLCASSLEGTGANVLTFGAGSRLTVL.

This clone was recorded only once. Here the CDR3 reads CAWSVGQHYNSPLHF. The DNA of the CDR3 is TGTGCCTGGAGTGTAGGACAGCATTATAATTCACCCCTCCACTTT. This rearrangement joins TRBV30 to TRBJ1-6, with D tentatively TRBD1 (6 bases). The CDR3 covers 15 residues. The V gene lost 0 bases and the J gene lost 4 bases, with 10 bases spanning the gap. Germline V gene sequence: CDR1 GTSNPN, CDR2 SVGIG (reference sequence).

CDR3 region: CASGLALEAFF. As DNA, the CDR3 is TGTGCTAGTGGTTTGGCCCTAGAAGCTTTCTTT. This chain links TRBV12-5 with TRBJ1-1; D is unclear. V was trimmed by 1 base and J by 8 bases, leaving 5 bases between them. CDR3 length: 11 residues. Germline values: CDR1 LGHNT, CDR2 FRNRAP.

The chain is built from TRBV28 and TRBJ2-7, with 9 bases identical to TRBD2. V trimming: 2 bases; J trimming: 6 bases; junction bases outside the gene matches: 17. Germline lookup yields CDR1 MDHEN and CDR2 SYDVKM. The CDR3 is made up of 18 amino acids. As DNA, the CDR3 is TGTGCCAGCAGTTTACCCCTCGGGATCTTAGCGGGGGATAGCGAGCAGTACTTC. Its translation is CASSLPLGILAGDSEQYF.

The rearrangement joins TRBV2 to TRBJ1-2; D is unresolved. Germline-derived CDR1 and CDR2 are SNHLY and FYNNEI. V shed 4 bases and J shed 2 bases, with 8 bases lying between them. The CDR3 is 13 amino acids. CDR3 coding DNA: TGTGCCAGCAGTGCATCGGTGAACTATGGCTACACCTTC. It yields the protein CASSASVNYGYTF.

This clone was seen a few times. This chain joins TRBV7-2 and TRBJ1-2; 9 nucleotides agree with TRBD1. The CDR3 length is 15 residues. Per the germline V gene, CDR1 is SGHTA and CDR2 is FQGNSA. Trimming took 5 bases from V and 4 from J; bases not matched to a gene: 8. The CDR3 DNA reads TGTGCCAGCAGCCCGGGACAGGGATCAGGCTATGGCTACACCTTC. Translation gives CASSPGQGSGYGYTF.

The genes are TRBV6-6 and TRBJ2-2, with TRBD1 as a possible D gene (5 bases). The CDR3 has 12 amino acids. V was cut by 5 bases and J by 7 bases, with 8 bases left in between. Germline CDR1 and CDR2: MNHNY and SVGAGI (reference sequence). In DNA form, the CDR3 reads TGTGCCAGCAGTCAGGGAAACGGGGAGCTGTTTTTT. Amino acids: CASSQGNGELFF.

J is TRBJ1-4 and V is TRBV7-9, with 7 bases aligning to TRBD1. With V trimmed by 5 bases and J by 3 bases, 6 bases remained unmatched. The CDR3 runs to 15 residues. In germline, CDR1 is SEHNR, CDR2 FQNEAQ (reference sequence). The CDR3: CASSRKTGPNEKLFF. In nucleotides, the CDR3 is TGTGCCAGCAGCCGAAAGACAGGGCCTAATGAAAAACTGTTTTTT.

The V gene is TRBV19, the J gene TRBJ1-2; D is uncertain. CDR1 is LNHDA, CDR2 SQIVND, per germline (reference sequence). CDR3 length equals 12 residues. V lost 7 bases, J lost 8 bases, and 14 bases lay in between. The DNA of the CDR3 is TGTGCCAGTAACGACGGTCTGCAAGGCTACACCTTC. Protein: CASNDGLQGYTF.

The chain is built from TRBV21-1 and TRBJ2-2; the table calls TRBD1, which could not be checked here. TRBV21-1 is shown as a pseudogene. This CDR3 has 14 amino acids. CDR3 amino acids: CASQGRGYTGELFF. The DNA for the CDR3 is TGTGCCAGCCAGGGGAGAGGGTACACCGGGGAGCTGTTTTTT.

About this clone: At one boundary the junction diverges from the germline segment, which might be a read error. The rearrangement uses TRBV4-3 and TRBJ2-7; D is tentatively TRBD1 or TRBD2 (6 bases each). The CDR3 is made up of 14 amino acids. CDR1 and CDR2 (germline): LGHNA, YSLEER. DNA of the CDR3: TGCGCCAGCAGCCAAGCAGGGGACTCCAACGAGCAGTACTTC. It yields the protein CASSQAGDSNEQYF.

V usage is TRBV27 and J usage is TRBJ2-1; no firm D call. CDR3 length: 13 residues. Germline V CDR1 and CDR2: MNHEY, SMNVEV (reference sequence). Trimming pared 2 bases from V and 7 bases from J, leaving 9 bases between. The CDR3 DNA is TGTGCCAGCAGTTTAGTGGCCCGGAATGAGCAGTTCTTC. Amino acid sequence: CASSLVARNEQFF.

The V and J genes are TRBV4-3 and TRBJ2-1; possible D gene TRBD1, 5 bases. Germline values: CDR1 LGHNA, CDR2 YSLEER. This CDR3 is built from 15 residues. Trimming took off 3 bases at V and 3 bases at J, with 12 bases between the two ends. This CDR3 reads CASSQDDRDYNEQFF. The CDR3 nucleotides read TGCGCCAGCAGCCAGGATGACAGAGACTACAATGAGCAGTTCTTC.

This clone was counted once. The chain employs TRBV6-5 and TRBJ2-1, with D possibly matching TRBD2 (6 bases). V lost 4 bases, J lost 5 bases, and 15 bases lay in between. The CDR3 covers 15 residues. CDR1 and CDR2 from the germline V gene are MNHEY and SVGAGI. DNA of the CDR3: TGTGCCAGCAGTTCACCCGGGAGCCAAAACAATGAGCAGTTCTTC. Residues: CASSSPGSQNNEQFF.

This clone was seen just once. CDR3 sequence: CASSLVSSEETQYF. The CDR3 nucleotides read TGTGCCAGCAGCTTAGTTTCTAGCGAGGAGACCCAGTACTTC. The V and J genes are TRBV7-9 and TRBJ2-5; D might be TRBD2 (6 bases). V lost 1 base and J 5 bases, leaving 11 bases between the germline ends. The length of the CDR3 is 14 residues. Germline V gene data show CDR1 as SEHNR and CDR2 as FQNEAQ (reference sequence).

The CDR3: CASSEATRNTEAFF. In nucleotides, the CDR3 is TGTGCCAGCAGTGAAGCGACAAGGAACACTGAAGCTTTCTTT. The chain links TRBV2 to TRBJ1-1, with D unclear. V lost 0 bases to trimming and J lost 1 base, with 6 bases between them. The CDR3 spans 14 residues. Germline CDR1 and CDR2: SNHLY and FYNNEI.

The chain links TRBV6-1 to TRBJ2-5; TRBD2 agrees at 10 bases. The CDR3 is 15 residues long. Germline loops: CDR1 MNHNS, CDR2 SASEGT. The V gene end was trimmed by 1 base and the J gene end by 4 bases; junction bases not matched to a gene: 3. The CDR3 DNA reads TGTGCCAGCAGTGAAGGTTCTAGCGGGGGAGAGACCCAGTACTTC. Residues: CASSEGSSGGETQYF.

CDR3 sequence reads: CASKLAASSYNEQFF. The CDR3 DNA reads TGTGCCAGCAAACTAGCGGCAAGCTCCTACAATGAGCAGTTCTTC. This chain joins TRBV2 and TRBJ2-1, with 8 bases fitting TRBD2. The CDR3 runs to 15 residues. The germline CDR1 and CDR2 sequences are SNHLY and FYNNEI. V lost 7 bases and J lost 0; bases outside the gene matches: 5.

This chain connects TRBV18 to TRBJ1-3; D unclear. CDR1 and CDR2 (germline): KGHSH, LQKENI. Trimming pared 3 bases from V and 2 bases from J, leaving 11 bases between. The CDR3 runs to 15 residues. The CDR3 region is CASSPSAAAGNTIYF. CDR3 coding DNA: TGTGCCAGCTCACCGTCCGCAGCGGCTGGAAACACCATATATTTT.

The J gene is TRBJ1-4, the V gene TRBV27; the D gene is possibly TRBD1 (5 bases). Germline assignment: CDR1 MNHEY and CDR2 SMNVEV (reference sequence). The CDR3 spans 13 residues. V shed 9 bases and J shed 8 bases, with 16 bases lying between them. CDR3 loop: CASKSLEGEKLFF. The DNA for the CDR3 is TGTGCCAGTAAATCGCTTGAGGGGGAAAAACTGTTTTTT. The full variable domain, completed using reference TRBV27 and TRBJ1-4, is EAQVTQNPRYLITVTGKKLTVTCSQNMNHEYMSWYRQDPGLGLRQIYYSMNVEVTDKGDVPEGYKVSRKEKRNFPLILESPSPNQTSLYFCASKSLEGEKLFFGSGTQLSVL.